This is a list of T cell receptor beta chains from one sample in a study of T cell responses to AZD1222 COVID-19 vaccine. Produced via immunoSEQ multiplex PCR; TCRdb's table is partial and in-frame only. The sample yields 100,000 to 150,000 clones, approximately 89% seen once. This specimen consisted of peripheral blood, obtained 28 days after the second AZD1222 dose. These receptors came from an adult who received the AZD1222 COVID-19 vaccine. Both conserved end residues are part of each CDR3. The D gene is left open where the match is weak. For some rows the clone size is stated as once, few or many, or as a class when expanded; others skip it.

j_call v_call clone_size d_call cdr3_nt cdr3_aa
TRBJ2-7 TRBV2 once . TGTGCCAGCAGTGGACACGAGGAGCAGTACTTC CASSGHEEQYF
TRBJ1-2 TRBV28 . . TGTGCCAGCAGTCCCACGGGGGCCTATGGCTACACCTTC CASSPTGAYGYTF
TRBJ1-1 TRBV6-5 . TRBD1 TGTGCCAGCAGTTACTCGAACGACAGGGTCACTGAAGCTTTCTTT CASSYSNDRVTEAFF
TRBJ1-5 TRBV11-2 few TRBD1 TGTGCCAGCAGCCATAGCTTGACAGGGGGAAGCGGCAATCAGCCCCAGCATTTT CASSHSLTGGSGNQPQHF
TRBJ1-5 TRBV19 few . TGTGCCAGTAGTATGTCGCGGGGCAGCAATCAGCCCCAGCATTTT CASSMSRGSNQPQHF
TRBJ2-5 TRBV6-5 . . TGTGCCAGCTGGGCCCGTCGAGAGACCCAGTACTTC CASWARRETQYF
TRBJ1-6 TRBV28 . TRBD1 TGTGCCAGCAGTTACACAGGGGCGCTGATCGGGGCCCTCCACTTT CASSYTGALIGALHF
TRBJ1-1 TRBV6-5 . . TGTGCCAGCAGCGCCGTCCTGGACACTGAAGCTTTCTTT CASSAVLDTEAFF
TRBJ1-4 TRBV7-2 once . TGTGCCAGCAGCTTACCCGGGCAGGATGAAAAACTGTTTTTT CASSLPGQDEKLFF
TRBJ1-6 TRBV5-8 . . TGTGCCAGCAGCCTGGGACGCGACAGCCGCTCCTATAATTCACCCCTCCACTTT CASSLGRDSRSYNSPLHF
TRBJ1-1 TRBV5-8 . TRBD1 TGTGCCAGCAGATCCGGGACAGGGATGGGTTCAACCCCTGAAGCTTTCTTT CASRSGTGMGSTPEAFF
TRBJ2-7 TRBV19 . . TGTGCCAGTAGTAACCGGGCGGGGACCTACGAGCAGTACTTC CASSNRAGTYEQYF
TRBJ1-1 TRBV28 . . TGTGCCAGCAGTTTAGGGGTTGCTGTGAACACTGAAGCTTTCTTT CASSLGVAVNTEAFF
TRBJ2-7 TRBV7-8 few TRBD1 TGTGCCAGCAGCTCCACAGGGGGTTGGGTCGAGCAGTACTTC CASSSTGGWVEQYF
TRBJ1-2 TRBV4-1 . TRBD1 TGCGCCAGCAGCCAACCCCAGGGGGCGAACTATGGCTACACCTTC CASSQPQGANYGYTF
TRBJ2-1 TRBV7-9 . TRBD2 TGTGCCAGCAGGCATAGCGGGGGCGACAATGAGCAGTTCTTC CASRHSGGDNEQFF
TRBJ2-1 TRBV12-3/TRBV12-4 . . TGTGCCAGCAGTTATACAGGGAAGCAGTTCTTC CASSYTGKQFF
TRBJ1-2 TRBV6-1 . . TGTGCCAGCAGTGAAGAAGTCAACTATGGCTACACCTTC CASSEEVNYGYTF
TRBJ2-5 TRBV2 . . TGTGCCAGCAGTGGTGGAGGGTCTGTAGAGACCCAGTACTTC CASSGGGSVETQYF